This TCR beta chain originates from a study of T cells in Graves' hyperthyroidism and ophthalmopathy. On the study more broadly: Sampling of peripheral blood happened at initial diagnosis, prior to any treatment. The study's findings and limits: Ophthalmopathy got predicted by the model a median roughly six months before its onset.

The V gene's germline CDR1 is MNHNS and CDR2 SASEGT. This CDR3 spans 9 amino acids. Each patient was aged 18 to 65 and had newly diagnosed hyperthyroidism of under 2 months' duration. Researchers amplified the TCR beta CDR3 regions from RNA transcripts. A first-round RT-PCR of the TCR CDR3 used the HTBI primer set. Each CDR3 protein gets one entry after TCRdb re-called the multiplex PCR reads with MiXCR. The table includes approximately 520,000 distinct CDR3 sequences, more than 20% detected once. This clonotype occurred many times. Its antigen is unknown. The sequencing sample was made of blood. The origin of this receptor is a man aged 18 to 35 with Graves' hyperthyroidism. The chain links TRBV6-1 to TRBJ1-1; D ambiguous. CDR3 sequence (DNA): TGTGCAGCGATCACTGAAGCTTTCTTT. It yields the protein CAAITEAFF.